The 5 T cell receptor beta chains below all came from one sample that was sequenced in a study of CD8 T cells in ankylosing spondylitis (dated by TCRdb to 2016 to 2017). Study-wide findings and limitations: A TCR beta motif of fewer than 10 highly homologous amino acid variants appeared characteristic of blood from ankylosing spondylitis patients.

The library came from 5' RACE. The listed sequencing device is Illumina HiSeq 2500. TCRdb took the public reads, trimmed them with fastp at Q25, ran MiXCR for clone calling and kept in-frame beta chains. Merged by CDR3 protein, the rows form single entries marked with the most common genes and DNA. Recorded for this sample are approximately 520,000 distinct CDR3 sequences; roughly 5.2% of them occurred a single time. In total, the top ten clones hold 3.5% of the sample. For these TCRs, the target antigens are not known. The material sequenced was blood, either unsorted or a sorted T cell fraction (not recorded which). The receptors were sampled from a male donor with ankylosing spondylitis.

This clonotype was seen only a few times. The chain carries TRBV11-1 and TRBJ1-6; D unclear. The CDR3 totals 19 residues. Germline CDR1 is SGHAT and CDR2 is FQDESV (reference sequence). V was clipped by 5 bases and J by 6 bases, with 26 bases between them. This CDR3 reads CASSPTDRDGRGSNSPLHF. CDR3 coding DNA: TGTGCCAGCAGCCCCACTGATAGGGATGGGAGAGGAAGTAATTCACCCCTCCACTTT.

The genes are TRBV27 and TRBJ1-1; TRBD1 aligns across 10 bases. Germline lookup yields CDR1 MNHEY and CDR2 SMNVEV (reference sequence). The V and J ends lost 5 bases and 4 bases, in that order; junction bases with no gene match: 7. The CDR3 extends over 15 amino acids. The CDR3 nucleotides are TGTGCCAGCAGTCTACCCGGGACAGGGGTCACTGAAGCTTTCTTT. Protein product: CASSLPGTGVTEAFF.

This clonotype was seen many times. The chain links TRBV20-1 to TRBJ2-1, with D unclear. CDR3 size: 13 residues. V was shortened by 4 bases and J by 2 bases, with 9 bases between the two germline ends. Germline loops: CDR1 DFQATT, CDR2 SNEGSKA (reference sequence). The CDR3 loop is CSANFLPYNEQFF. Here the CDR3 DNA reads TGCAGTGCTAACTTTCTTCCCTACAATGAGCAGTTCTTC.

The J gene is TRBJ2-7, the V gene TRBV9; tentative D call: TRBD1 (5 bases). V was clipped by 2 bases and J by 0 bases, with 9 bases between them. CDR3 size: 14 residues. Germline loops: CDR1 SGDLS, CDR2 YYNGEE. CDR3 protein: CASSVRVFSYEQYF. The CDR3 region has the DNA TGTGCCAGCAGCGTCAGGGTATTCTCCTACGAGCAGTACTTC.

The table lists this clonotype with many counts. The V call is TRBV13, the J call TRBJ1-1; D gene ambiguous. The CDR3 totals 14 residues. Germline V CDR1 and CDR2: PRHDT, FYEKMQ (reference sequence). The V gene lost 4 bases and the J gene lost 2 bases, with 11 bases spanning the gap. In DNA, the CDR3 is TGTGCCAGCAGCTCAGGTTCGATAAACACTGAAGCTTTCTTT. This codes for CASSSGSINTEAFF.